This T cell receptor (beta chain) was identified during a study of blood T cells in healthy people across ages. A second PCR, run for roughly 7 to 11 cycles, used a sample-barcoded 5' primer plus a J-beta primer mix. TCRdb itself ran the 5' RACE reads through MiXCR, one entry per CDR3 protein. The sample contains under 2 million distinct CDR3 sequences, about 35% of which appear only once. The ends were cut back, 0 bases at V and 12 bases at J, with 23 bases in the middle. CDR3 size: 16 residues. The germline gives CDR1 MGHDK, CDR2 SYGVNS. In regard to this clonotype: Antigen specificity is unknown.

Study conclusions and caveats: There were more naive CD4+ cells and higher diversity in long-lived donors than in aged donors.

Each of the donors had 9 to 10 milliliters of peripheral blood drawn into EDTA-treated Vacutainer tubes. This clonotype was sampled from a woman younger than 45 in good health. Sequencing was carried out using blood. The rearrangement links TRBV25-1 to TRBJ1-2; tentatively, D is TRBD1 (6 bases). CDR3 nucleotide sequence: TGTGCCAGCAGTGAATACAGCGCGGGCAGGGGACTTGTTCACACCTTC. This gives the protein CASSEYSAGRGLVHTF.